This TCR beta chain was observed in a study of cytomegalovirus exposure and HLA in healthy donors (dated 2017 in TCRdb). Background on the whole study: An earlier analysis of some 620 of the donors reported roughly 300 Gb of sequence data and around 110 million unique TCR beta sequences obtained from some 170 million T cells. Among the roughly 400 genotyped donors, approximately 82% belonged to the genetic ancestry cluster associated with self-reported Caucasian donors. To decide whether each TCR beta V gene segment behaved as functional or pseudogenic, an earlier analysis of fewer than 750 of the donors relied on high-throughput TCR beta sequencing. A later genetic analysis used genome-wide SNP genotypes for about three fifths of the roughly 700 donors, treating that subset as a discovery cohort. To predict cytomegalovirus infection status, the study brought together high-throughput TCR immunosequencing, statistical association of individual TCRs with disease status, and machine learning. A few DR-DQ haplotypes were treated as single units for association and clustering because of strong linkage in the cohort. An early release that covered some 630 HLA-typed donors contained approximately 300 gigabases of sequencing data and tens of millions of unique TCR sequences. Besides the first cohort of about 730 subjects, a separate validation cohort made up of over a hundred different subjects was used. Rather than drawing on any new phenotypic data, the later analysis identified candidate immune exposures from TCR beta sequences and the way those sequences occurred across donors. Every repertoire in the discovery cohort had been generated on one and the same sequencing platform. The aim of the study was to test whether cataloging public T cell receptors could identify signatures of past pathogen exposure. To study patterns of TCR occurrence, a later analysis re-analyzed previously published TCR beta repertoires from hundreds of donors and added high-resolution HLA genotyping. The T cell repertoires of several hundred subjects were profiled by immunosequencing and related to cytomegalovirus serostatus. On average, roughly 240,000 unique TCR beta nucleotide sequences were sequenced per donor among 350 to 400 genotyped donors of the cohort, with roughly 18% of those sequences being non-productive. Donor age, sex, ethnicity and CMV serostatus were compiled alongside the repertoire data. Class I and class II HLA loci were covered by the typing at four-digit resolution. The number of donors typed differed by locus, with about 620-630 for A, B, C, DRB1 and DQB1, around 560 for DQA1, 600 to 610 for DPA1, and around 460 for DPB1.

The cohort consisted of 666 healthy bone marrow donors. At the time of sampling, every cohort member was nominally healthy, though immune exposures that went unrecorded were likely present. The donor tested CMV seronegative and was one of the 352 seronegative cohort members. A peripheral blood sample was provided by each donor, and peripheral blood mononuclear cells were used for TCR beta sequencing. The Qiagen DNeasy Blood Extraction Kit was used to extract genomic DNA from the blood cell samples. Library construction relied on the immunoSEQ multiplex PCR assay. For the multiplex PCR, a mixture combining 60 forward primers for TCR Vbeta segments and 13 reverse primers for TCR Jbeta segments was used. The CDR3 region of rearranged TCR beta genes was amplified from genomic DNA with a multiplex PCR assay. On the Illumina HiSeq System, the amplified TCR beta libraries were sequenced as 87-base-pair reads. For the original study's pipeline: A later analysis counted approximately 74 million unique TCR beta chains across the roughly 700 repertoires, and 10 million to 12 million of these chains were shared by at least two donors. Raw reads were error-corrected and collapsed into unique sequences by a nearest-neighbor algorithm in which closely related sequences were merged to remove PCR and sequencing errors. To assign V, D and J gene segments, CDR3 sequences were aligned to IMGT reference sequences. For a sequence to be retained, a match of at least six nucleotides to both a V gene segment and a J gene segment was required. A rearrangement counted as productive if the CDR3 had no stop codons and remained in frame with V and J, and every other rearrangement counted as non-productive. Following IMGT convention, CDR3 was defined as the stretch from the second conserved V-encoded cysteine to the conserved J-encoded phenylalanine. Sequences without an unambiguous match to a single V gene segment were excluded from the earlier analysis of about 600 of the donors. In an earlier analysis of some 590 of the donors, V segments were called functional above 56.7% productive rearrangements and were called segregating when the between-donor standard deviation exceeded 5%. A statistical classification framework was built for diagnosing cytomegalovirus status from the catalog of TCR beta chain sequences. A later analysis assigned V and J genes by comparing TCR nucleotide sequences with IMGT/GENE-DB human TR gene sequences. The TCRdist pipeline was used in a later analysis to assign CDR3 sequences and most-parsimonious VDJ recombination scenarios. A later analysis defined each TCR beta chain by its CDR3 amino acid sequence plus V-gene family, and excluded reads lacking a unique V-gene family. As a way to deal with suspected cross-contamination and a sequencing artifact, a later analysis dropped roughly 600 nucleotide sequences that were highly shared and had low generation probability. In a later analysis, a clonal expansion index for each public chain was calculated from normalized within-repertoire ranks of inferred template counts. Generation probabilities in a later analysis came from a VDJ recombination model fitted to out-of-frame rearrangements, and those results were checked against IGoR. Hypergeometric tests were used in a later analysis to score TCR-TCR, TCR-HLA and TCR-CMV co-occurrence, with a repertoire-size bias correction applied to the TCR pairs. False discovery rates were estimated in a later analysis by permuting HLA or CMV assignments 20 times. In a later analysis, co-occurring TCRs were grouped using DBSCAN, and TCRdist sequence similarity was added for clustering within HLA-allele-positive subsets. For co-occurrence clustering, repertoires with fewer than 30,000 or more than 120,000 public chains were excluded, along with a handful of repertoires with anomalous nucleotide sharing. Sourced from immuneACCESS, this table was stored by TCRdb with only in-frame sequences that have V and J called. A share of the clones is absent; for the studies checked, an unresolved V gene accounts for under half, and the remainder has no known explanation. The D gene and trimming were derived from the DNA, and the V and J assignments and clone size from that table. The table for this sample lists about 200,000 clones; about three quarters of them were counted only once. Of the sample, around 15% is held by the ten largest clones.

V trim: 0 bases; J trim: 13 bases; unmatched bases: 18. The CDR3 has 18 amino acids, counting the end cysteine and phenylalanine. Only the CDR3 region is kept as DNA, spanning 54 bases read in frame from base 1. For CDR1 and CDR2, the germline V gene lists LGHNA and YNFKEQ. Concerning this clone itself: No antigen is known for it. No base quality values were provided; no much bigger clone lies one nucleotide off.

Points the paper makes about the study in general: For the cohort, immune exposure information was limited to CMV serostatus. Presence/absence analyses assumed roughly uniform sequencing depth across donors, an assumption that may not hold. Across donors, most TCR sequences were observed very rarely, whereas some public TCRs were present in many individuals. In vitro tests confirmed that a few of the cytomegalovirus-associated TCR beta chains recognize cytomegalovirus antigens. A later analysis found that TCR association rates varied across HLA loci, with DRB1 alleles showing the most associated TCRs and HLA-C alleles the fewest. A later genetic analysis associated a missense DCLRE1C variant with V-gene and J-gene trimming of TCR beta chains, and an independent cohort replicated the association. The earlier analysis of some 540 of the donors excluded some 15 rarely observed V segments, including chromosome 9 orphons, because counts were too low. The classifier was reported to diagnose cytomegalovirus status with high specificity and sensitivity in both the original cohort and the validation cohort. The authors suggested that the approach could potentially be extended to other disease states and immunological phenotypes. Some IMGT-functional V segments, including TRBV6-2 and TRBV6-3, could not be told apart with the 87-base-pair reads, so those segments were excluded. A group of highly shared sequence variants was considered likely to be a technical artifact of the sequencing pipeline. Correlated functional status among segregating V segments might reflect linkage disequilibrium, but an unknown experimental factor could not be ruled out. In the study, 150 to 200 TCR beta chains were listed as associated with cytomegalovirus. An earlier analysis of approximately 570 of the donors showed that most TCR beta V segments appeared in productive rearrangements either about 87% or about 30% of the time, which broadly matched IMGT annotations. A further reported finding was that TCR beta sequences accurately predicted the HLA-A and HLA-B alleles for most subjects in the first cohort. According to a later genetic analysis, donors in an Asian-associated ancestry cluster had fewer N-insertions in productive TCRs than the roughly 700-donor mean. A later analysis found that most CMV-associated TCR beta chains appeared HLA-restricted, with HLA associations seemingly driven largely by CMV exposure. Compared with equally common non-associated chains, HLA-associated TCR beta chains in a later analysis were more clonally expanded and had lower generation probabilities. This cohort had only TCR beta chains sequenced, and the lack of alpha or paired-chain data limited which features could be detected. Assigning TCR associations to individual alleles was difficult when HLA alleles, especially DR and DQ, strongly co-occurred. Because HLA typing was missing for some donors at each locus, association tests included only the typed subset. At a false discovery rate of 0.05, a later analysis linked under 20,000 TCR beta sequences to specific HLA alleles. Several of the top co-occurrence clusters appeared to be linked to parvovirus B19, influenza, CMV and Epstein-Barr virus, according to a later analysis.

The chain couples TRBV4-2 to TRBJ1-4; TRBD1 lines up with 9 middle nucleotides. Sequences were obtained from PBMCs. The sequence was collected from a man aged 40-49 years in good health and CMV-seronegative. The CDR3 corresponds to CASSQDGGTGRPGVRLFF. The DNA reads as follows: TGTGCCAGCAGCCAAGATGGCGGGACAGGGCGGCCAGGGGTGAGACTGTTTTTT.